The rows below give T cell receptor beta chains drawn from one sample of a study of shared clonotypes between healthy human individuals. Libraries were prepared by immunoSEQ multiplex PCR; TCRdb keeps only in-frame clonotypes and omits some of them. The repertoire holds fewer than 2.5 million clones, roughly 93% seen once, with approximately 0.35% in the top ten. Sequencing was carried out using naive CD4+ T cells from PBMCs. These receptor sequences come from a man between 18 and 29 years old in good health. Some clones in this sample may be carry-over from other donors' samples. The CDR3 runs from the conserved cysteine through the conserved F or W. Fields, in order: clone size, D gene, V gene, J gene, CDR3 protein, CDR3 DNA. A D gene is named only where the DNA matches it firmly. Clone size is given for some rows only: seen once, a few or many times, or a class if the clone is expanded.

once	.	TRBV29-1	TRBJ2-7	CSVTEGNYEQYF	TGCAGCGTTACCGAGGGAAATTACGAGCAGTACTTC
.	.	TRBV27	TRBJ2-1	CASSLMGGVYNEQFF	TGTGCCAGCAGTTTAATGGGCGGGGTCTACAATGAGCAGTTCTTC
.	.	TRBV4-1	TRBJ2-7	CASSQRLGQPYEQYF	TGCGCCAGCAGCCAACGGTTAGGGCAGCCCTACGAGCAGTACTTC
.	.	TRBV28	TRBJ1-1	CASSPLRGVNTEAFF	TGTGCCAGCAGTCCCCTACGGGGAGTGAACACTGAAGCTTTCTTT
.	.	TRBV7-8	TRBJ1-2	CASSLAGVGNYGYTF	TGTGCCAGCAGCTTAGCAGGGGTGGGGAACTATGGCTACACCTTC
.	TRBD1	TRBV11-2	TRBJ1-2	CASRVPGQGRGNYGYTF	TGTGCCAGCAGGGTACCGGGACAGGGAAGGGGAAACTATGGCTACACCTTC
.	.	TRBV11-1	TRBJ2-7	CASSLVLGGQYF	TGTGCCAGCAGCTTAGTCTTAGGTGGGCAGTACTTC
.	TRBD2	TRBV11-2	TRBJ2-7	CASSPLRLAVTYEQYF	TGTGCCAGCAGCCCTCTTAGGCTAGCGGTGACCTACGAGCAGTACTTC
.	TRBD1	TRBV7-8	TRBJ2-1	CASSVGTGELYNEQFF	TGTGCCAGCAGCGTAGGGACAGGGGAACTATACAATGAGCAGTTCTTC
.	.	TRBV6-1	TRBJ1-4	CASSEGDTNEKLFF	TGTGCCAGCAGTGAAGGAGACACTAATGAAAAACTGTTTTTT
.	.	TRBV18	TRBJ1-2	CASSPPQGQFDGYTF	TGTGCCAGCTCACCACCCCAGGGGCAGTTTGATGGCTACACCTTC